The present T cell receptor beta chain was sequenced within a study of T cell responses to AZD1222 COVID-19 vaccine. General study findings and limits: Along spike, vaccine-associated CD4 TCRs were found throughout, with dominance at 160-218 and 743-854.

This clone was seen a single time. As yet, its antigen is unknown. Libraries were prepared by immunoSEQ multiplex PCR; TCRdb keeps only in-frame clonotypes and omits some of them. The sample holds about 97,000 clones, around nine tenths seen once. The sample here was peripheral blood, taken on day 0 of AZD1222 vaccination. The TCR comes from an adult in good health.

The CDR3 here is CASSGREGANYGYTF. The CDR3 DNA reads TGTGCCAGCAGCGGCCGGGAAGGAGCTAACTATGGCTACACCTTC. The gene calls are TRBV2 and TRBJ1-2; no clear D. Germline V lookup: CDR1 SNHLY, CDR2 FYNNEI. The CDR3 length is 15 residues. Trimming shortened V by 6 bases and J by 0 bases, and 14 bases separated the two germline ends.